This T cell receptor (beta chain) was identified in a study of beta chain features in type 1 diabetes. Background on the study: Comparable age, gender and cell yields were observed in patients relative to healthy donors.

The CDR3 runs to 16 residues. Per the germline V gene, CDR1 is LGHNA and CDR2 is YSLEER. V dropped 1 base and J dropped 7 bases, with 19 bases sitting between them. Whole-study results and caveats: Any HLA effect on TCRB rearrangement was left unresolved by small sub-analyses. For patients, the naive, central memory and Treg TCRB repertoires appeared more alike than for healthy donors. The study found fewer insertions and more deletions at VDJ junctions in type 1 diabetes patients.

Worth noting for this clone: Its target is not known.

As every portion of the isolated RNA was reverse transcribed, the sequencing read expressed TCRB transcripts. Only in-frame clones appear in the TCRdb table, and some are missing; sequencing was by immunoSEQ multiplex PCR. Of 240,000 or so clones in the sample, less than 35% are singletons; the top ten hold roughly 4%. The sequence was collected from a man aged 25 to 45 in good health. The genes are TRBV4-3 and TRBJ1-1, with D unresolved. Input material: central memory CD4+ T cells from blood. CDR3: CASSQGVSRQHDEAFF. In DNA form, the CDR3 reads TGCGCCAGCAGCCAAGGAGTAAGTAGACAACACGATGAAGCTTTCTTT.